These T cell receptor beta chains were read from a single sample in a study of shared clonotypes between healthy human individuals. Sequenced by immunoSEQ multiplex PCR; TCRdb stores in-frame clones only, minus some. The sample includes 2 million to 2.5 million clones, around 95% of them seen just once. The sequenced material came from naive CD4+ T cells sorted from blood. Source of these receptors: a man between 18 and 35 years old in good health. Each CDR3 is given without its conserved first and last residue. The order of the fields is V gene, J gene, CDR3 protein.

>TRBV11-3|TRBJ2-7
ASSQAEESYEQY
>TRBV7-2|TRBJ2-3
ASSRTSGITDTQY
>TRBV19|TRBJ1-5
ASSIRGSQPQH
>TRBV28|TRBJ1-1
ASSDPRARDEAF
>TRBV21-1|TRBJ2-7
ASSKVRGGGVVINRAFDEQY
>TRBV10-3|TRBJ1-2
AISFTGANYGYT
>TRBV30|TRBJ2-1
ACTVRPLGEQF
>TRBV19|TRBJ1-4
ASSFLHKNEKLF
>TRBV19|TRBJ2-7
ARLGQVYSYEQY
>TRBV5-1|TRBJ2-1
ASSLGSGRINNEQF
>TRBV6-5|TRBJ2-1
ASSYLFQSYNEQF
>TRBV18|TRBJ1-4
ASSPLQGPNEKLF
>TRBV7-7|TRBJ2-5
ASSPGTGQGETQY
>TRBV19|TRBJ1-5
ASRTGTGGNQPQH
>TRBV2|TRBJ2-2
ASSKLREATGELF
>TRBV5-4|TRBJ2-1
ASTLEPSGSGKQF
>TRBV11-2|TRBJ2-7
ASSSRGLAGDPYEQY